This TCR beta chain was sequenced for a study of CD8 T cells in ankylosing spondylitis. Germline CDR1 is DFQATT and CDR2 is SNEGSKA (reference sequence). The CDR3 contains 15 residues. The V and J ends lost 3 bases and 1 base, in that order; junction bases with no gene match: 5. TCRdb fed the 5' RACE reads into MiXCR, producing one record per CDR3 protein. The profile shows about 400,000 distinct CDR3 sequences, roughly 20% of them singletons. The sample comprised blood, either unsorted or a sorted T cell fraction (not recorded which). The V call is TRBV20-1, the J call TRBJ2-7, with 11 bases aligning to TRBD2. The clonotype was recovered from a male donor with ankylosing spondylitis or in good health (not recorded which). Here the CDR3 reads CSARRLAGNSYEQYF. CDR3 sequence (DNA): TGCAGTGCTAGGAGACTAGCGGGAAATTCCTACGAGCAGTACTTC.